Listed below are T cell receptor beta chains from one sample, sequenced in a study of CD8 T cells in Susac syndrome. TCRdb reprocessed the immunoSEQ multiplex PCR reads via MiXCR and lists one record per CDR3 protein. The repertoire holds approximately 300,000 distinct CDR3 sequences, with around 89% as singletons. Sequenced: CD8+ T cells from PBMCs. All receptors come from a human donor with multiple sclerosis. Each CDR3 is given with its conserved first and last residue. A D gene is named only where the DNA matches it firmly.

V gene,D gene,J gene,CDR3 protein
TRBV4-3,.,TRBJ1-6,CASSRSLGEHSPLHF
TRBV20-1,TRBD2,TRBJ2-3,CSARDPSGASTDTQYF
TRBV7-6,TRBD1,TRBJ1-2,CASSPGQGNYGYTF
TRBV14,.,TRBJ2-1,CASSGRSPPSVGEQFF
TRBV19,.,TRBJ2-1,CASRAQTGYNEQFF
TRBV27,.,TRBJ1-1,CASSLSRLNTEAFF
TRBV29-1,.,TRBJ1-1,CSVLLGGTEAFF
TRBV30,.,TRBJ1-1,CAWTTGLDTEAFF
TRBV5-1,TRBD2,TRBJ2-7,CASSLAGGLFYEQYF
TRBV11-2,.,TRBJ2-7,CASSLNPAATEQYF
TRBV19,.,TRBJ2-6,CASSITQESPGANVLTF
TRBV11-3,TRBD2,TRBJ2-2,CASSSGLAGGAGELFF
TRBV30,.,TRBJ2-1,CAWSVARTVSLDDEQFF
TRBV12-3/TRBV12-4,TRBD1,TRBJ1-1,CASSPGGGTGAPNTEAFF
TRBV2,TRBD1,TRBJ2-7,CASIGGSSYEQYF
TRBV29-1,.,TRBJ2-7,CSVEVYGQTATYEQYF
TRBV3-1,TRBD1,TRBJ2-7,CASSLPGTGPIYEQYF
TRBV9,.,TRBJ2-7,CASSVGGSWSLYEQYF
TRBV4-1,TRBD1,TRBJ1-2,CASSSQEGGDGYTF
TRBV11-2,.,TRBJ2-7,CASSSWTATSSYEQYF
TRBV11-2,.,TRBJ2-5,CASSSPRAGHPQETQYF
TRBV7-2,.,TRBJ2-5,CASSLETALGDQETQYF
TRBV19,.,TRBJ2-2,CASSRYTRGSGELFF
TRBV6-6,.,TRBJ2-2,CASSWNRDEGTGELFF
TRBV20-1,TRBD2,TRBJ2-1,CSARVLLSGGAGEQFF
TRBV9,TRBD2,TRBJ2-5,CASSASSGEGYGTQYF
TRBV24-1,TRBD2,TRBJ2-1,CATSDQAGAAYNEQFF
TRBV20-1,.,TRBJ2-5,CSADEAGRGPSPGYF
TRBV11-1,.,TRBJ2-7,CASSLVDRNYEQYF
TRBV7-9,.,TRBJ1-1,CASTLRQGTDTEAFF
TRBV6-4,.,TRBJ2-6,CASSPRVASGANVLTF
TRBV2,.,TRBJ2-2,CASSEARLQGPGELFF
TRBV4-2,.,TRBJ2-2,CASSQDRGGTGELFF
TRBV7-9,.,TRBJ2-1,CASSLGLTEQFF
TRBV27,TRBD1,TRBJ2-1,CASSLGTGGTYNEQFF
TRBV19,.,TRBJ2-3,CASSIEGFTDTQYF
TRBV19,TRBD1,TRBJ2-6,CASSIPGGWAGANVLTF
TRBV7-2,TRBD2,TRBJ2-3,CASSLDWGLAGASTDTQYF
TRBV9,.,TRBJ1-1,CASSVVGWGEAFF
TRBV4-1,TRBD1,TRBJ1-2,CASSQEGQVYYGYAF
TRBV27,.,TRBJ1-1,CASSFWAGFMNTEAFF
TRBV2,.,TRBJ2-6,CASSEGAAGANVLTF
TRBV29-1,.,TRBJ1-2,CSVLEDHYGYTF
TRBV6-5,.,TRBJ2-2,CASRPLVTGELFF
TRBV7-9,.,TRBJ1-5,CASSRTGNSNQPQHF
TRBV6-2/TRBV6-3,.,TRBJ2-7,CASSYSKRDSPTYEQYF
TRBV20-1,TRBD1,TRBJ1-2,CSARDQETGTGVNYGYTF
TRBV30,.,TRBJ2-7,CAWSLPGLLYEQYF
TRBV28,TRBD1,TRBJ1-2,CASREQGSYGYTF
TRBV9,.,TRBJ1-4,CASSVGGRTTNEKLFF
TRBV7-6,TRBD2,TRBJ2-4,CASSPGEGNIQYF
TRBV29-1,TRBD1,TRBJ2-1,CSVDLGQGGNEQFF
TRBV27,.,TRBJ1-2,CASGGRDYGYTF
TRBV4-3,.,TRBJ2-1,CASSQRGGTYNEQFF
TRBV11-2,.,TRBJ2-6,CAVHSGANVLTF
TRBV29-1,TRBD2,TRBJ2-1,CSVESGSSYNEQFF